A single sample gave rise to the 25 T cell receptor beta chains below, sequenced in a study of cytomegalovirus exposure and HLA in healthy donors (dated by TCRdb to about 2017). The receptor library was made with the immunoSEQ multiplex PCR assay. A mixture of 60 forward primers for TCR Vbeta segments and 13 reverse primers for TCR Jbeta segments was used in the multiplex PCR. Entries here come from immuneACCESS through TCRdb and include only in-frame sequences with V and J called. Some clones fail to appear in such tables; in the studies checked, an unresolved V gene covers under half of the shortfall, and the cause of the remainder is unknown. Here the sample has about 260,000 clones; 70% to 90% occur a single time. The ten biggest clones cover about 2% of the sample. Sequenced material: PBMCs. These receptors were taken from a woman aged 40 to 49 in good health and CMV-seropositive.

This chain links TRBV30 with TRBJ2-5; 11 positions agree with TRBD1. V dropped 3 bases and J dropped 11; count of bases not matched to a gene: 8. CDR1 and CDR2 from the germline V gene are GTSNPN and SVGIG (reference sequence). CDR3 length: 13 amino acids. CDR3 loop: CAWRGQGAGEQYF. The DNA of the CDR3 is TGTGCCTGGAGAGGACAGGGGGCGGGAGAGCAGTACTTC.

The J gene is TRBJ2-1, the V gene TRBV15; 7 nucleotides line up with TRBD1. The V gene end was trimmed by 0 bases and the J gene end by 9 bases; junction bases not matched to a gene: 5. This CDR3 comprises 14 residues. Germline CDR1 and CDR2: LNHNV and YYDKDF (reference sequence). CDR3 in amino acids: CATSRESGQFEQFF. DNA for the CDR3: TGTGCCACCAGCAGAGAATCGGGACAGTTTGAGCAGTTCTTC.

The V gene is TRBV4-2, the J gene TRBJ1-1, with D possibly matching TRBD1 (5 bases). Trimming took 0 bases from V and 1 from J, leaving 15 bases between them. The CDR3 is made up of 17 amino acids. Germline V gene data show CDR1 as LGHNA and CDR2 as YNFKEQ. CDR3 amino acids: CASSQDPWGGGNTEAFF. The CDR3 DNA is TGTGCCAGCAGCCAAGACCCGTGGGGGGGAGGGAACACTGAAGCTTTCTTT.

The rearrangement uses TRBV28 and TRBJ2-7, with TRBD1 matching 8 bases. Trimming cost V 5 bases and J 0 bases; bases outside gene matches: 12. Germline loops: CDR1 MDHEN, CDR2 SYDVKM. The CDR3 sequence is 17 residues long. CDR3 amino acids: CASSGHPDRGRSYEQYF. CDR3 DNA: TGTGCCAGCAGTGGACACCCCGACAGGGGCCGCTCCTACGAGCAGTACTTC.

This clone was detected only once. The genes are TRBV9 and TRBJ2-1; 8 nucleotides agree with TRBD1. The CDR3 runs 16 residues. Unmatched junction bases numbered 6, after V lost 4 bases and J lost 0 bases. CDR1 is SGDLS, CDR2 YYNGEE, per germline. Written as DNA, the CDR3 is TGTGCCAGCAGCCCCAGACAGGGGAGCTCCTACAATGAGCAGTTCTTC. Translation: CASSPRQGSSYNEQFF.

The chain joins TRBV15 to TRBJ1-5; D perhaps matches TRBD1 (6 bases). Germline V CDR1 and CDR2: LNHNV, YYDKDF (reference sequence). CDR3 length: 15 amino acids. Trimming shortened V by 3 bases and J by 4 bases, and 13 bases separated the two germline ends. The CDR3 coding sequence is TGTGCCACCAGCAGGGAGCGGCAGGGGAATCAGCCCCAGCATTTT. This sequence encodes CATSRERQGNQPQHF.

The CDR3: CASSFPGLAGAGNEQFF. The CDR3 nucleotides read TGTGCCAGCAGCTTCCCCGGACTAGCGGGAGCCGGCAATGAGCAGTTCTTC. V gene TRBV5-6 combines with J gene TRBJ2-1, with 13 bases identical to TRBD2. This CDR3 comprises 17 residues. The germline gives CDR1 SGHDT, CDR2 YYEEEE. Trimming cost V 2 bases and J 6 bases; bases outside gene matches: 8.

In its sample, this clone was seen once. The chain has TRBV28 and TRBJ1-1; weak D call: TRBD1 (6 bases). V was clipped by 6 bases and J by 0 bases, with 20 bases between them. This CDR3 is built from 17 residues. Per germline, CDR1 MDHEN and CDR2 SYDVKM. The CDR3 spells CASRTGGRGLLNTEAFF. The CDR3 DNA reads TGTGCCAGCAGGACGGGGGGACGGGGGCTTCTGAACACTGAAGCTTTCTTT.

The chain uses TRBV29-1 and TRBJ2-1, with a weak D call TRBD2 (6 bases). This CDR3 has 14 residues. V lost 8 bases, J lost 1 base, and 15 bases lay in between. Germline CDR1 and CDR2: SQVTM and ANQGSEA. DNA for the CDR3: TGCAGCCACCAGCGGGCCAATTCCTACAATGAGCAGTTCTTC. It encodes CSHQRANSYNEQFF.

The chain uses TRBV5-8 and TRBJ2-2, with 7 positions matching TRBD1. Germline CDR1 and CDR2: SGHTS and YDEGEE. This CDR3 has 17 residues. The junction had 12 bases not matched to a gene; V was cut back by 1 base and J by 6 bases. For the CDR3, the DNA is TGTGCCAGCAGCTTGTATTTAGGACAGGTTACTCCCGGGGAGCTGTTTTTT. Protein: CASSLYLGQVTPGELFF.

The gene calls are TRBV6-5 and TRBJ2-2; 9 nucleotides align to TRBD2. J gave up 6 bases and V 5 bases, and 4 bases lay outside the gene matches. The V gene's germline CDR1 is MNHEY and CDR2 SVGAGI. The CDR3 extends over 14 amino acids. The CDR3 loop is CASSQGTSPGELFF. CDR3 coding DNA: TGTGCCAGCAGTCAAGGGACTAGCCCCGGGGAGCTGTTTTTT.

The chain is built from TRBV25-1 and TRBJ2-2; 9 bases line up with TRBD1. V lost 7 bases to trimming and J lost 3 bases; unmatched junction nucleotides: 6. The germline V gene has CDR1 MGHDK and CDR2 SYGVNS. The length of the CDR3 is 15 residues. CDR3 coding DNA: TGTGCCAGCATTGGACAGGGGAAGGACACCGGGGAGCTGTTTTTT. Protein: CASIGQGKDTGELFF.

The gene calls are TRBV19 and TRBJ1-1, with D uncertain. Germline CDR1 and CDR2: LNHDA and SQIVND (reference sequence). This CDR3 is 14 amino acids long. Trimming removed 3 bases from V and 2 bases from J, with 10 bases in between. The DNA of the CDR3 is TGTGCCAGTAGTATTCTGGGCACTAACACTGAAGCTTTCTTT. Residues: CASSILGTNTEAFF.

The chain joins TRBV25-1 to TRBJ1-4; possibly TRBD1 for D (6 bases). V lost 3 bases and J lost 3, with 14 bases in between. Germline V gives CDR1 MGHDK, CDR2 SYGVNS. CDR3 length equals 16 residues. The CDR3 sequence: CASSEAGVRSNEKLFF. The CDR3 DNA reads as TGTGCCAGCAGTGAGGCAGGGGTGAGGTCTAATGAAAAACTGTTTTTT.

The CDR3 loop is CASSGNSNEKLFF. In DNA form, the CDR3 reads TGCGCCAGCAGCGGCAATTCTAATGAAAAACTGTTTTTT. The rearrangement links TRBV5-1 to TRBJ1-4; unclear D gene. Germline V CDR1 and CDR2: SGHRS, YFSETQ. This CDR3 contains 13 residues. With 4 bases removed from V and 3 bases from J, the gap between germline ends came to 7 bases.

The chain recombines TRBV19 with TRBJ1-6, with a tentative D call TRBD1 (5 bases). V lost 2 bases to trimming and J lost 7 bases, with 12 bases between them. The germline gives CDR1 LNHDA, CDR2 SQIVND (reference sequence). This CDR3 is built from 15 residues. CDR3 DNA: TGTGCCAGTAGTATATGGGGCGTTGTCAATTCACCCCTCCACTTT. The encoded protein is CASSIWGVVNSPLHF. Full variable domain (missing parts from reference TRBV19 and TRBJ1-6): DGGITQSPKYLFRKEGQNVTLSCEQNLNHDAMYWYRQDPGQGLRLIYYSQIVNDFQKGDIAEGYSVSREKKESFPLTVTSAQKNPTAFYLCASSIWGVVNSPLHFGNGTRLTVT.

The chain has TRBV5-6 and TRBJ2-5; 8 bases fit TRBD2. This CDR3 is 18 amino acids long. Germline V gene lookup returns CDR1 SGHDT and CDR2 YYEEEE. Trimming cost V 2 bases and J 1 base; bases outside gene matches: 13. CDR3 protein: CASSFGPEGLEPQETQYF. The CDR3 DNA sequence: TGTGCCAGCAGCTTTGGCCCTGAGGGACTAGAGCCCCAAGAGACCCAGTACTTC. The whole variable domain, filled in from reference TRBV5-6 and TRBJ2-5, reads DAGVTQSPTHLIKTRGQQVTLRCSPKSGHDTVSWYQQALGQGPQFIFQYYEEEERQRGNFPDRFSGHQFPNYSSELNVNALLLGDSALYLCASSFGPEGLEPQETQYFGPGTRLLVL.

V and J are TRBV7-6 and TRBJ2-1; D is possibly TRBD2 (6 bases). Trimming shortened V by 5 bases and J by 0 bases, and 14 bases separated the two germline ends. Germline CDR1 SGHVS, CDR2 FNYEAQ. This CDR3 is built from 16 residues. The CDR3 loop is CASSPPSGDSYNEQFF. The CDR3 region has the DNA TGTGCCAGCAGCCCCCCATCGGGGGACTCCTACAATGAGCAGTTCTTC.

The genes are TRBV7-8 and TRBJ1-5; D remains ambiguous. The V gene's germline CDR1 is SGHVS and CDR2 FQNEAQ. Deletions cut 1 base from V and 0 bases from J, with 10 bases between. The CDR3 totals 16 residues. DNA of the CDR3: TGTGCCAGCAGCTTAGAGGCGGCTTATAGCAATCAGCCCCAGCATTTT. It codes for CASSLEAAYSNQPQHF.

The rearrangement links TRBV14 to TRBJ2-1; TRBD2 agrees at 13 bases. This CDR3 comprises 17 residues. Germline V gives CDR1 SGHDN, CDR2 FVKESK. V shed 4 bases, J shed 6 bases, and the junction held 9 bases outside the gene matches. CDR3 residues: CASSLRTSGRFFNEQFF. In nucleotides, the CDR3 is TGTGCCAGCAGCCTCCGGACTAGCGGGAGATTTTTCAATGAGCAGTTCTTC.

A few counts support this clone. This chain connects TRBV7-2 to TRBJ2-4; perhaps TRBD1 as D (5 bases). Germline-derived CDR1 and CDR2 are SGHTA and FQGNSA. The CDR3 has 15 residues. The V end lost 5 bases, the J end lost 7 bases, and 18 bases lay between the germline ends. The CDR3 sequence is CASSPWQGEGNIQYF. CDR3 in DNA: TGTGCCAGCAGCCCATGGCAGGGCGAAGGGAACATTCAGTACTTC.

The chain has TRBV11-1 and TRBJ2-3, with 12 bases aligning to TRBD2. Losses at the gene ends were 6 bases for V and 2 bases for J; bases not matched to a gene: 9. Germline V gene lookup returns CDR1 SGHAT and CDR2 FQDESV (reference sequence). The CDR3 consists of 17 residues. DNA of the CDR3: TGTGCCAGCAGTTTTACCGGGACTAGCGGGTTCACAGATACGCAGTATTTT. Its translation: CASSFTGTSGFTDTQYF.

J is TRBJ2-7 and V is TRBV4-3; no clear D gene. With 0 bases removed from V and 3 bases from J, the gap between germline ends came to 12 bases. The CDR3 has 15 residues. CDR1 is LGHNA, CDR2 YSLEER, per germline. The CDR3 bases are TGCGCCAGCAGCCAAGATTGGCGGATGGGCTACGAGCAGTACTTC. It codes for CASSQDWRMGYEQYF.

The chain employs TRBV18 and TRBJ2-1; D remains unclear. The V end was cut by 3 bases, the J end by 2 bases, with 11 bases between. The CDR3 covers 15 residues. The germline gives CDR1 KGHSH, CDR2 LQKENI. The CDR3 bases are TGTGCCAGCTCACCTAACCAGTTGCCCTACAATGAGCAGTTCTTC. The encoded protein is CASSPNQLPYNEQFF.

The rearrangement uses TRBV7-2 and TRBJ1-5; D perhaps matches TRBD1 (6 bases). The length of the CDR3 is 14 residues. The V gene's germline CDR1 is SGHTA and CDR2 FQGNSA. V lost 5 bases and J 4 bases, leaving 12 bases between the germline ends. The CDR3 nucleotides are TGTGCCAGCAGCCCAAGGGGGGGTAATCAGCCCCAGCATTTT. Residues: CASSPRGGNQPQHF. The full variable domain, in which reference TRBV7-2 and TRBJ1-5 provide the parts outside the CDR3, is GAGVSQSPSNKVTEKGKDVELRCDPISGHTALYWYRQSLGQGLEFLIYFQGNSAPDKSGLPSDRFSAERTGGSVSTLTIQRTQQEDSAVYLCASSPRGGNQPQHFGDGTRLSIL.